This TCR beta chain was sequenced in a study of cytomegalovirus exposure and HLA in healthy donors. Study at large: An early data release held tens of millions of unique TCRs from HLA-typed donors. Broader study findings: Some V segments (TRBV6-2 and TRBV6-3 among them) were excluded as indistinguishable. In an earlier analysis, productive rearrangement rates for most beta V segments clustered near 87% or 30%.

Germline CDR1 is SGHKS and CDR2 is YYEKEE (reference sequence). The J segment lost 2 bases and the V segment lost 5 bases, leaving 12 bases of the junction unmatched. This CDR3 has 18 amino acids. As concerns this clone: Antigen specificity is unknown.

Both 60 Vbeta primers and 13 Jbeta primers went into the PCR. The table came from immunoSEQ multiplex PCR; TCRdb's copy has only in-frame clones and leaves some out. The table records about 300,000 clones, 70% to 90% of them present only once. The sequence derives from a man between 35 and 55 years old in good health and CMV-seropositive. What was sequenced was PBMCs. The chain has TRBV5-5 and TRBJ1-3, with 11 bases fitting TRBD1. CDR3 residues: CASSSQDRGLSPGNTIYF. The CDR3 bases are TGTGCCAGCAGTAGTCAGGACAGGGGGCTTAGCCCTGGAAACACCATATATTTT.